The sequence of this T cell receptor (beta chain) was determined in a study of cytomegalovirus exposure and HLA in healthy donors. Regarding the study as a whole: As a later analysis revealed, most CMV-associated TCR beta chains appeared HLA-restricted.

60 Vbeta and 13 Jbeta primers were used in PCR. Produced via immunoSEQ multiplex PCR; TCRdb's table is partial and in-frame only. Among roughly 110,000 clones listed, about three quarters were seen once. A word on this clone: Its target is not known.

This clonotype was obtained from a woman between 50 and 59 years old in good health and CMV-seropositive. The specimen was PBMCs.

The CDR3 DNA reads TGTGCCAGCAGCAGTTTGACGGGAGGGAATCAGCCCCAGCATTTT. Translation gives CASSSLTGGNQPQHF. This sequence joins TRBV28 and TRBJ1-5; no clear D gene. V was cut by 6 bases and J by 4 bases, with 16 bases left in between. The CDR3 sequence is 15 residues long. Germline-derived CDR1 and CDR2 are MDHEN and SYDVKM. Complete variable domain (other parts from reference TRBV28 and TRBJ1-5): DVKVTQSSRYLVKRTGEKVFLECVQDMDHENMFWYRQDPGLGLRLIYFSYDVKMKEKGDIPEGYSVSREKKERFSLILESASTNQTSMYLCASSSLTGGNQPQHFGDGTRLSIL.